This TCR beta chain originates from a study of PD-1 blockade in mismatch repair-deficient tumors. Here immunoSEQ multiplex PCR was the method, and the copy in TCRdb shows in-frame clones only, minus some. Here the sample spans 100,000 to 150,000 clones, about 86% being singletons. Germline loops: CDR1 MDHEN, CDR2 SYDVKM. Trimming left V 6 bases short and J 1 base short, with 9 bases between. This CDR3 spans 14 amino acids. This receptor was taken from an adult with mismatch repair-deficient cancer. The genes are TRBV28 and TRBJ2-2; perhaps TRBD2 as D (5 bases). The material was peripheral blood, obtained 44 weeks after starting pembrolizumab. CDR3 in DNA: TGTGCCAGCAGGACTAATCTGAACACCGGGGAGCTGTTTTTT. Amino acids: CASRTNLNTGELFF. The full variable domain, in which reference TRBV28 and TRBJ2-2 provide the parts outside the CDR3, is DVKVTQSSRYLVKRTGEKVFLECVQDMDHENMFWYRQDPGLGLRLIYFSYDVKMKEKGDIPEGYSVSREKKERFSLILESASTNQTSMYLCASRTNLNTGELFFGEGSRLTVL.